Presented here are 25 T cell receptor beta chains from one specimen sequenced in a study of beta chain features in type 1 diabetes. General study results and limits: Significant though moderate, a shortening of TCRB CDR3s appeared in all four CD4+ subsets of Type 1 diabetes patients.

These receptors' targets are unknown. The authors reverse transcribed all of the isolated RNA, so sequencing captured expressed TCRB transcripts. TCRdb's table, derived via immunoSEQ multiplex PCR, lists solely in-frame clones and lacks some. The table includes 200,000 to 300,000 clones, 11% detected once. The specimen sequenced was naive CD4+ T cells from blood. These receptors all stem from a man aged 25 to 45 with type 1 diabetes.

This clone turned up a few times. The V gene is TRBV18, the J gene TRBJ1-1; D is perhaps TRBD1 (6 bases). Per germline, CDR1 KGHSH and CDR2 LQKENI. The CDR3 totals 12 residues. V lost 4 bases and J lost 7, with 10 bases in between. The CDR3 region is CASSRSGDEAFF. As DNA, the CDR3 is TGTGCCAGCTCACGTTCAGGGGATGAAGCTTTCTTT.

This chain connects TRBV2 to TRBJ1-2; D not certain. CDR1 SNHLY and CDR2 FYNNEI come from the germline V gene. This CDR3 has 14 residues. The germline V and J ends were trimmed by 1 base and 2 bases, with 8 bases remaining between them. The CDR3 sequence is CASSEVLSNYGYTF. The DNA for the CDR3 is TGTGCCAGCAGTGAAGTACTTTCCAACTATGGCTACACCTTC.

This clone was recorded a few times. The rearrangement uses TRBV2 and TRBJ2-6; D is unclear. V lost 8 bases to trimming and J lost 4 bases, with 9 bases between them. CDR3 length: 13 amino acids. In germline, CDR1 is SNHLY, CDR2 FYNNEI. CDR3 DNA sequence: TGTGCCAGCTCTAGGTCAGGGGCCAACGTCCTGACTTTC. Encoded protein: CASSRSGANVLTF.

This chain connects TRBV4-1 to TRBJ1-2; TRBD1 agrees at 10 bases. Germline values: CDR1 MGHRA, CDR2 YSYEKL. The V segment lost 5 bases and the J segment 8 bases; nucleotides outside the gene matches: 5. The CDR3 extends over 13 amino acids. DNA of the CDR3: TGCGCCAGCAGCGACGGGACAGGGGCAGGCTACACCTTC. Its protein is CASSDGTGAGYTF.

CDR3 nucleotide sequence: TGTGCCAGCAGCCAAGAACCTAGCGGGACCTCTAAGACCCAGTACTTC. Amino acids: CASSQEPSGTSKTQYF. V is TRBV4-2 and J is TRBJ2-5; the match to TRBD2 covers 9 bases. Per the germline V gene, CDR1 is LGHNA and CDR2 is YNFKEQ. V was pared by 0 bases and J by 6 bases, with 8 bases of the junction left unmatched. The CDR3 contains 16 residues.

There are a few counts of this clone. The rearrangement links TRBV4-2 to TRBJ2-2; perhaps TRBD2 as D (5 bases). V was pared by 1 base and J by 0 bases, with 15 bases between. Germline values: CDR1 LGHNA, CDR2 YNFKEQ. CDR3 length equals 18 residues. CDR3: CASSQVSRRHANTGELFF. The DNA for the CDR3 is TGTGCCAGCAGCCAAGTCTCGAGGAGGCACGCGAACACCGGGGAGCTGTTTTTT.

The chain combines TRBV19 with TRBJ2-7, with 10 bases aligning to TRBD2. The CDR3 sequence is 14 residues long. With V trimmed by 7 bases and J by 3 bases, 6 bases remained unmatched. Germline V gene data show CDR1 as LNHDA and CDR2 as SQIVND (reference sequence). The CDR3 reads CASKRGGGLYEQYF. Written as DNA, the CDR3 is TGTGCCAGTAAGCGGGGGGGAGGCCTCTACGAGCAGTACTTC.

The chain joins TRBV7-9 to TRBJ1-1, with 9 bases matching TRBD1. This CDR3 region has 15 residues. The ends lost 5 bases at V and 0 bases at J; junction bases unmatched: 4. Germline values: CDR1 SEHNR, CDR2 FQNEAQ (reference sequence). CDR3: CASSRHRGLNTEAFF. In DNA form, the CDR3 reads TGTGCCAGCAGCCGCCACAGGGGGCTGAACACTGAAGCTTTCTTT.

This clone was counted only a few times. The CDR3 region has the DNA TGCAGCGCTGACGGCCAAGAGACCCAGTACTTC. Translation: CSADGQETQYF. The chain combines TRBV29-1 with TRBJ2-5; D is unclear. Germline lookup yields CDR1 SQVTM and CDR2 ANQGSEA. CDR3 length: 11 residues. Trimming took 7 bases from V and 1 from J, leaving 7 bases between them.

This chain joins TRBV6-5 and TRBJ2-3; D may be TRBD2 (5 bases). The CDR3 covers 15 residues. The V end lost 7 bases, the J end lost 3 bases, and 17 bases lay between the germline ends. CDR1 and CDR2 from the germline V gene are MNHEY and SVGAGI. The CDR3 DNA reads TGTGCCAGCACCCCACTACTAGGAGGAACAGATACGCAGTATTTT. Protein sequence: CASTPLLGGTDTQYF.

This clone showed up just a few times. The chain links TRBV11-1 to TRBJ2-5; no clear D. V lost 2 bases and J lost 4, with 11 bases in between. The CDR3 contains 14 residues. The V gene's germline CDR1 is SGHAT and CDR2 FQDESV (reference sequence). In DNA, the CDR3 is TGTGCCAGCAGCTTAAACCCGAAGAGAGAGACCCAGTACTTC. Its protein is CASSLNPKRETQYF.

The chain carries TRBV2 and TRBJ1-5, with 7 bases matching TRBD1. Germline V CDR1 and CDR2: SNHLY, FYNNEI. The CDR3 is 14 residues long. Trimming removed 3 bases from V and 5 bases from J; junction bases left unmatched: 4. CDR3 loop: CASSESRGDQPQHF. CDR3 sequence (DNA): TGTGCCAGCAGTGAGTCCAGGGGGGATCAGCCCCAGCATTTT.

J is TRBJ1-4 and V is TRBV18; D is undetermined. V lost 3 bases and J 5 bases, leaving 13 bases between the germline ends. Germline-derived CDR1 and CDR2 are KGHSH and LQKENI. CDR3 length equals 15 residues. The CDR3 DNA sequence: TGTGCCAGCTCACCTTACACCAGAGGGAATGAAAAACTGTTTTTT. Amino acid sequence: CASSPYTRGNEKLFF.

Only a few counts were recorded for this clone. The chain recombines TRBV9 with TRBJ2-3; D remains ambiguous. CDR3 length: 14 amino acids. The V gene lost 4 bases and the J gene lost 2 bases, with 11 bases spanning the gap. The germline V gene encodes CDR1 SGDLS and CDR2 YYNGEE. CDR3: CASSSLTDTDTQYF. CDR3 coding DNA: TGTGCCAGCAGCTCCCTGACTGACACAGATACGCAGTATTTT.

This clone was seen only a few times. The J gene is TRBJ1-1, the V gene TRBV6-6; the D is unclear. The CDR3 covers 14 residues. V shed 2 bases and J shed 1 base, with 8 bases lying between them. CDR1 is MNHNY, CDR2 SVGAGI, per germline (reference sequence). This CDR3 reads CASSYPGGNTEAFF. DNA of the CDR3: TGTGCCAGCAGTTACCCGGGAGGGAACACTGAAGCTTTCTTT.

This clone came up once. The chain recombines TRBV10-3 with TRBJ2-5; 8 nucleotides match TRBD1. The CDR3 has 14 amino acids. The V gene's germline CDR1 is ENHRY and CDR2 SYGVKD. After removal of 5 bases from V and 3 bases from J, the junction contained 5 bases not matched to a gene. The CDR3 DNA reads TGTGCCATCAGTTCTTCGACAGGGGAAGAGACCCAGTACTTC. This encodes CAISSSTGEETQYF.

This clone was seen only a few times. The chain carries TRBV11-1 and TRBJ2-7; 9 bases are a match to TRBD1. The CDR3 sequence is 14 residues long. Germline trimming cut 5 bases from V and 5 bases from J; bases unmatched to any gene: 7. The germline CDR1 and CDR2 sequences are SGHAT and FQDESV (reference sequence). As DNA, the CDR3 is TGTGCCAGCAGCGTTCACCGGGACAGGGACGAGCAGTACTTC. Translation: CASSVHRDRDEQYF.

There are a few counts of this clone. Written as DNA, the CDR3 is TGCGCCAGCAGCCAAGGATCCTGGGAGACAGGACCGAACACTGAAGCTTTCTTT. Residues: CASSQGSWETGPNTEAFF. The rearrangement links TRBV4-1 to TRBJ1-1, with D possibly being TRBD1 (6 bases). The CDR3 loop spans 18 amino acids. V dropped 1 base and J dropped 1 base, with 19 bases sitting between them. Germline V gene data show CDR1 as MGHRA and CDR2 as YSYEKL.

The chain combines TRBV11-2 with TRBJ2-1; TRBD2 matches at 10 bases. This CDR3 comprises 14 residues. Germline V gene data show CDR1 as SGHAT and CDR2 as FQNNGV. V was pared by 1 base and J by 15 bases, with 9 bases of the junction left unmatched. The CDR3 sequence: CASSLVPAGGSRFF. The CDR3 bases are TGTGCCAGCAGCTTAGTTCCAGCGGGGGGGTCTCGGTTCTTC.

The chain carries TRBV28 and TRBJ2-1, with D uncertain. V gave up 6 bases and J gave up 0 bases, with 12 bases separating them. The CDR3 is 15 residues long. From germline, CDR1 is MDHEN and CDR2 SYDVKM. CDR3 region: CASSNPQISYNEQFF. DNA of the CDR3: TGTGCCAGCAGCAATCCACAGATCTCCTACAATGAGCAGTTCTTC.

The sample holds a few counts of this clone. The V call is TRBV30, the J call TRBJ2-7; tentatively, D is TRBD1 (6 bases). The CDR3 spans 15 residues. Germline V gene data show CDR1 as GTSNPN and CDR2 as SVGIG (reference sequence). Between the trimmed V and J ends, which lost 1 base and 1 base, there was a span of 14 bases. The CDR3 is CAWSDTGSGSYEQYF. CDR3 coding DNA: TGTGCCTGGAGTGATACAGGGTCCGGTTCCTACGAGCAGTACTTC.

This clone was counted a few times. V is TRBV5-1 and J is TRBJ1-5; 10 bases line up with TRBD1. CDR3 length: 18 amino acids. CDR1 is SGHRS, CDR2 YFSETQ, per germline. V lost 4 bases to trimming and J lost 0 bases; unmatched junction nucleotides: 10. The CDR3 DNA sequence: TGCGCCAGCAGCGGCCCCTTTGGACAGGGGGATAGCAATCAGCCCCAGCATTTT. As protein: CASSGPFGQGDSNQPQHF.

The chain is built from TRBV18 and TRBJ2-6, with a weak D call TRBD1 (6 bases). There are 15 residues in the CDR3. The germline V gene encodes CDR1 KGHSH and CDR2 LQKENI. V was pared by 4 bases and J by 1 base, with 8 bases between. This chain's CDR3 is CASSRTASGANVLTF. In DNA, the CDR3 is TGTGCCAGCTCACGGACAGCTTCTGGGGCCAACGTCCTGACTTTC.

The chain uses TRBV7-9 and TRBJ2-7, with TRBD2 as a possible D gene (6 bases). Germline V gene lookup returns CDR1 SEHNR and CDR2 FQNEAQ (reference sequence). The CDR3 runs 13 residues. V was trimmed by 6 bases and J by 2 bases, leaving 11 bases between them. DNA for the CDR3: TGTGCCAGCAGGGGGACTTACCCCTACGAGCAGTACTTC. Residues: CASRGTYPYEQYF.

This clone turned up a few times. The chain is built from TRBV6-5 and TRBJ2-2; the D gene is possibly TRBD2 (6 bases). V was shortened by 5 bases and J by 6 bases, with 10 bases between the two germline ends. Germline V gene sequence: CDR1 MNHEY, CDR2 SVGAGI. There are 13 residues in the CDR3. Here the CDR3 reads CASSRLVAGELFF. For the CDR3, the DNA is TGTGCCAGCAGTCGACTAGTAGCCGGGGAGCTGTTTTTT.